The T cell receptor (beta chain) described here comes from a study of T cells in Graves' hyperthyroidism and ophthalmopathy. What was amplified from RNA transcripts were TCR beta CDR3 regions. TCR CDR3 underwent first-round RT-PCR with the HTBI primer set. One entry per CDR3 protein results from TCRdb running MiXCR on the multiplex PCR reads. The data contain 700,000 to 950,000 distinct CDR3 sequences, around a third of them singletons. The V gene end was trimmed by 5 bases and the J gene end by 8 bases; junction bases not matched to a gene: 7. Germline V lookup: CDR1 MGHDK, CDR2 SYGVNS. This CDR3 spans 14 amino acids. This clonotype appeared a few times. Exclusion followed for patients with uncontrolled infection, other autoimmune disease, pregnancy or lactation.

The gene calls are TRBV25-1 and TRBJ1-4, with 8 bases matching TRBD1. Sample: blood. The sequence came from a woman between 35 and 50 years old with Graves' hyperthyroidism. The CDR3 DNA follows: TGTGCCAGCAGTTTAGGGGCAGGGGGCGAAAAACTGTTTTTT. Amino acids: CASSLGAGGEKLFF. The whole variable domain, filled in from reference TRBV25-1 and TRBJ1-4, reads EADIYQTPRYLVIGTGKKITLECSQTMGHDKMYWYQQDPGMELHLIHYSYGVNSTEKGDLSSESTVSRIRTEHFPLTLESARPSHTSQYLCASSLGAGGEKLFFGSGTQLSVL.